The T cell receptor beta chain under discussion was sequenced for a study of CD8 T cells in ankylosing spondylitis. This clonotype was observed many times. Its matching antigen is unknown. Study-wide results and limits: Some motif variants had been reported before (in reactive arthritis synovial fluid and blood). Matched synovial fluid from ankylosing spondylitis patients was reported to be enriched for disease-linked clones. There was a TCR beta motif, made of 7 to 9 highly homologous variants, that appeared characteristic of ankylosing spondylitis blood.

Quantitative 5'-RACE with molecular barcodes was used to make the TCR beta libraries. TCRdb reprocessed the 5' RACE reads via MiXCR and lists one record per CDR3 protein. The data hold about 500,000 distinct CDR3 sequences, with about 5.2% observed a single time. V was clipped by 5 bases and J by 10 bases, with 14 bases between them. The CDR3 covers 13 residues. The V gene's germline CDR1 is WSHSY and CDR2 SAAADI. The V call is TRBV10-2, the J call TRBJ2-2; maybe TRBD2 (6 bases). The sequence came from a male donor with ankylosing spondylitis. Input material: blood, either unsorted or a sorted T cell fraction (not recorded which). The CDR3 sequence is CASSWLAFEELFF. CDR3 DNA sequence: TGCGCCAGCAGTTGGCTAGCGTTCGAGGAGCTGTTTTTT.